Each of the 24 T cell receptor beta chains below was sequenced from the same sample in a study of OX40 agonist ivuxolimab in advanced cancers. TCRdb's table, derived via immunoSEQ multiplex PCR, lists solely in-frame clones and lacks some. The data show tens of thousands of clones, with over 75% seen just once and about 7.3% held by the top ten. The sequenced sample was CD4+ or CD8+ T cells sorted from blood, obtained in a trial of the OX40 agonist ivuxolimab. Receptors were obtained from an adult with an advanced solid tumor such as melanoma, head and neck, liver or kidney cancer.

CDR3 nucleotides: TGTGCCAGTAGTATCGGGCCGGGCTCCTACGAGCAGTACTTC. This sequence encodes CASSIGPGSYEQYF. V usage is TRBV19 and J usage is TRBJ2-7, with D hard to call. The V end was cut by 3 bases, the J end by 0 bases, with 9 bases between. This CDR3 has 14 amino acids. Germline-derived CDR1 and CDR2 are LNHDA and SQIVND (reference sequence). Using reference TRBV19 and TRBJ2-7 for the parts outside the CDR3, the full variable domain is DGGITQSPKYLFRKEGQNVTLSCEQNLNHDAMYWYRQDPGQGLRLIYYSQIVNDFQKGDIAEGYSVSREKKESFPLTVTSAQKNPTAFYLCASSIGPGSYEQYFGPGTRLTVT.

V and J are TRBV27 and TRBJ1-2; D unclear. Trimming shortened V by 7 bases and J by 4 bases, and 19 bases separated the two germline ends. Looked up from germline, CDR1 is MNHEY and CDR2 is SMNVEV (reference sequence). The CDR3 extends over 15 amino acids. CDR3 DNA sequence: TGTGCCAGCATTCAAAAATGGCCGGGCTTCTATGGCTACACCTTC. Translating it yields CASIQKWPGFYGYTF.

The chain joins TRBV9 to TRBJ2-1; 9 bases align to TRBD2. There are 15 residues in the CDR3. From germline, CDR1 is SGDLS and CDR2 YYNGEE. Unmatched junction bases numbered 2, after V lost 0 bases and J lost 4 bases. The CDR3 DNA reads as TGTGCCAGCAGCGTAGTAGCGGGGGATTACAATGAGCAGTTCTTC. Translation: CASSVVAGDYNEQFF.

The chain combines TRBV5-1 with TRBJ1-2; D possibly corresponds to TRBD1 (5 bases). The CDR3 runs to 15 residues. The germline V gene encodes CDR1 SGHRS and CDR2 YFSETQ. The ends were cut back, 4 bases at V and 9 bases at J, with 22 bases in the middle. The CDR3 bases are TGCGCCAGCAGCACCTCCGGGACGGCGGTCATGAGCTACACCTTC. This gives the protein CASSTSGTAVMSYTF.

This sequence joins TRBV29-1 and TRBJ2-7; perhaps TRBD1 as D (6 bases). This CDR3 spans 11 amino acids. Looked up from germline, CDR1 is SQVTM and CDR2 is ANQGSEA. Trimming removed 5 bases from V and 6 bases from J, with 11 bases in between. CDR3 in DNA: TGCAGCGTTCGTCAGGGGTTCGAGCAGTACTTC. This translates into CSVRQGFEQYF.

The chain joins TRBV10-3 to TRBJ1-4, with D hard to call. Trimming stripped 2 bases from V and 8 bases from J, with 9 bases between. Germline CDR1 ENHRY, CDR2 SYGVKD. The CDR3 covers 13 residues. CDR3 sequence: CAISEGLEEKLFF. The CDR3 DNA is TGTGCCATCAGTGAGGGCTTAGAAGAAAAACTGTTTTTT.

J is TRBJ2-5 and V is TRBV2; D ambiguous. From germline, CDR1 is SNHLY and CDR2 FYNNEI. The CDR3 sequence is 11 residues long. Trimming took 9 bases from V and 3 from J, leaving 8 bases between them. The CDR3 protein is CARKLEETQYF. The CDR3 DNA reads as TGTGCCAGAAAGCTTGAAGAGACCCAGTACTTC.

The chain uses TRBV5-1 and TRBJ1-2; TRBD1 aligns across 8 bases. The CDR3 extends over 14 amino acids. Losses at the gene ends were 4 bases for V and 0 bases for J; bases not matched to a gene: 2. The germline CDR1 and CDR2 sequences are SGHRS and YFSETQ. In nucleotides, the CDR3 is TGCGCCAGCAGCCTACAGGGGGCTAACTATGGCTACACCTTC. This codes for CASSLQGANYGYTF.

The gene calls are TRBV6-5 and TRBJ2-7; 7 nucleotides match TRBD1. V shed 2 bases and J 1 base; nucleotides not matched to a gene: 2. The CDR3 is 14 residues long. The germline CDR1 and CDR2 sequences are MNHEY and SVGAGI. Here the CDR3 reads CASSYTGQSYEQYF. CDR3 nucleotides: TGTGCCAGCAGTTACACGGGACAGTCCTACGAGCAGTACTTC.

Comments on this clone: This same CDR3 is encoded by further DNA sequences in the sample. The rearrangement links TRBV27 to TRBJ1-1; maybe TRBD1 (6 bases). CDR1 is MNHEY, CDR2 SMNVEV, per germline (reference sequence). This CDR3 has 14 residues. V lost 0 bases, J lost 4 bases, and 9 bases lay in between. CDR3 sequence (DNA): TGTGCCAGCAGTTTATCAGGGGGGGGCACTGAAGCTTTCTTT. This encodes CASSLSGGGTEAFF.

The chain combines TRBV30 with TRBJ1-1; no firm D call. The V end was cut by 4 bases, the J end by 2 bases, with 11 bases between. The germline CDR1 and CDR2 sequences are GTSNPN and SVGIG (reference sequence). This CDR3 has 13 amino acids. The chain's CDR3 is CAWNRGPNTEAFF. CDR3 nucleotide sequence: TGTGCCTGGAACCGGGGTCCAAACACTGAAGCTTTCTTT.

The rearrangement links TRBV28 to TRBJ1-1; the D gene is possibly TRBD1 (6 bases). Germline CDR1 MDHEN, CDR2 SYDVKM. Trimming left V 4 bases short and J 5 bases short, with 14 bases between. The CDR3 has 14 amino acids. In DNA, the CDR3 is TGTGCCAGCAGTTCCGCGGCAGGGGTGACTGAAGCTTTCTTT. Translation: CASSSAAGVTEAFF.

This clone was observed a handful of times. This CDR3 is CASSLLWIEGTDTQYF. CDR3 bases: TGTGCCAGCAGCTTGTTGTGGATTGAGGGCACAGATACGCAGTATTTT. The gene calls are TRBV5-5 and TRBJ2-3; D unresolved. The CDR3 extends over 16 amino acids. V gave up 1 base and J gave up 1 base, with 13 bases separating them. Germline CDR1 and CDR2: SGHKS and YYEKEE (reference sequence). Based on the CDR3 plus reference TRBV5-5 and TRBJ2-3, the full variable domain is DAGVTQSPTHLIKTRGQQVTLRCSPISGHKSVSWYQQVLGQGPQFIFQYYEKEERGRGNFPDRFSARQFPNYSSELNVNALLLGDSALYLCASSLLWIEGTDTQYFGPGTRLTVL.

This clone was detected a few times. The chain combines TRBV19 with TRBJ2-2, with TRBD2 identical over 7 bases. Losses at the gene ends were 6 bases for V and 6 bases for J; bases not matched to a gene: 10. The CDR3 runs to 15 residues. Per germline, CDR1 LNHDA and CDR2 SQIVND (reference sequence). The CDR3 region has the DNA TGTGCCAGTAGCAAGTATGGGGGGGTAGCCGGGGAGCTGTTTTTT. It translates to CASSKYGGVAGELFF. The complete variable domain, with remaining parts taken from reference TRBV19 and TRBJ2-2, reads DGGITQSPKYLFRKEGQNVTLSCEQNLNHDAMYWYRQDPGQGLRLIYYSQIVNDFQKGDIAEGYSVSREKKESFPLTVTSAQKNPTAFYLCASSKYGGVAGELFFGEGSRLTVL.

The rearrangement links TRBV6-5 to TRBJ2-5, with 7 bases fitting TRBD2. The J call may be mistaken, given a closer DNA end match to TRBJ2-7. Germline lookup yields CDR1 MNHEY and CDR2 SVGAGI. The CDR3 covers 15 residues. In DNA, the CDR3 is TGTGCCAGCAGTTCCCCCGGCGGGGGATCCTACGAGCAGTACTTC. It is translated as CASSSPGGGSYEQYF.

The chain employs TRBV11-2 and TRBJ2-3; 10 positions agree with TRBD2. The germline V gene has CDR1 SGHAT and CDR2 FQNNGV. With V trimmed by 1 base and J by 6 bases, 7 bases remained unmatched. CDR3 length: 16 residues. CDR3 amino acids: CASSLGGLAGVDTQYF. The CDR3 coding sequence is TGTGCCAGCAGCTTAGGAGGGCTAGCGGGAGTGGATACGCAGTATTTT.

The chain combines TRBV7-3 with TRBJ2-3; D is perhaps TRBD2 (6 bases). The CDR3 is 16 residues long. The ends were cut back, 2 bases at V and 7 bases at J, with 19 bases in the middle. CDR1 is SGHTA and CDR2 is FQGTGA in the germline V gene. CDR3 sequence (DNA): TGTGCCAGCAGCTTATTGGCTAGCGTTGGTCCAAATACGCAGTATTTT. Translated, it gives CASSLLASVGPNTQYF.

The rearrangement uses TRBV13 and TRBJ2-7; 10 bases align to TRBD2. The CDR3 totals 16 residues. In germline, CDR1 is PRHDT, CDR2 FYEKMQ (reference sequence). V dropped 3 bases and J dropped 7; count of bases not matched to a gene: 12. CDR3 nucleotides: TGTGCCAGCAGCTTCCGGACTAGCGGACCCTCGAGGGAGCAGTACTTC. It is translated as CASSFRTSGPSREQYF.

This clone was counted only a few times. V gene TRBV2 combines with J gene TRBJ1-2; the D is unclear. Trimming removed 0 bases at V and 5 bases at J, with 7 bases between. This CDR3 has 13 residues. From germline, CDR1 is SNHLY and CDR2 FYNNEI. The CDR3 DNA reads TGTGCCAGCAGTGAAGCCCCGGGATATGGCTACACCTTC. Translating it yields CASSEAPGYGYTF.

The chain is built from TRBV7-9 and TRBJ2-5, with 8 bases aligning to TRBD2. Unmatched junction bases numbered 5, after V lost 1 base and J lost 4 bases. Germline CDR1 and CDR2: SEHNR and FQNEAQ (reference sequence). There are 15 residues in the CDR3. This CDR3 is CASSLGGLVSETQYF. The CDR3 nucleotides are TGTGCCAGCAGCTTAGGGGGACTAGTCTCAGAGACCCAGTACTTC.

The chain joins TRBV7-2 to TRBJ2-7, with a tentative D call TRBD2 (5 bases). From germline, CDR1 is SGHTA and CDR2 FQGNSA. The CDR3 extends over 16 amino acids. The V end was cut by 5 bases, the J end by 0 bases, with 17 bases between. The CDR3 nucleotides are TGTGCCAGCAGCCAAACGGGAACAGTGAGCTCCTACGAGCAGTACTTC. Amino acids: CASSQTGTVSSYEQYF.

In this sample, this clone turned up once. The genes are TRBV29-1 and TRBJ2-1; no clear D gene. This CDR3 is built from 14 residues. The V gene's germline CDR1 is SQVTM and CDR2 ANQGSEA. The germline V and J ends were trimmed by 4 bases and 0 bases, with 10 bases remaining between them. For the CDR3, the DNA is TGCAGCGTTGTAATCTGGGGCTCCTACAATGAGCAGTTCTTC. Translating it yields CSVVIWGSYNEQFF.

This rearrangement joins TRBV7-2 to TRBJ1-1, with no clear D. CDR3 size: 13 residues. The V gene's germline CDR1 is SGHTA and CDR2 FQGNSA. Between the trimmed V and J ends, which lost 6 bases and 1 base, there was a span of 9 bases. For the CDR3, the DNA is TGTGCCAGCAGAATAACAGCGAACACTGAAGCTTTCTTT. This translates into CASRITANTEAFF.

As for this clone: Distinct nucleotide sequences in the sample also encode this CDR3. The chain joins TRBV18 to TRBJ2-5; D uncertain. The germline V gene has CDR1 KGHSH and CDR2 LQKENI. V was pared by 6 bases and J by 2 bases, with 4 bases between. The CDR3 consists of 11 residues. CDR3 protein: CASSQQETQYF. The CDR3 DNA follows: TGTGCCAGCTCGCAACAAGAGACCCAGTACTTC. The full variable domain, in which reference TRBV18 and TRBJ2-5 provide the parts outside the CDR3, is NAGVMQNPRHLVRRRGQEARLRCSPMKGHSHVYWYRQLPEEGLKFMVYLQKENIIDESGMPKERFSAEFPKEGPSILRIQQVVRGDSAAYFCASSQQETQYFGPGTRLLVL.